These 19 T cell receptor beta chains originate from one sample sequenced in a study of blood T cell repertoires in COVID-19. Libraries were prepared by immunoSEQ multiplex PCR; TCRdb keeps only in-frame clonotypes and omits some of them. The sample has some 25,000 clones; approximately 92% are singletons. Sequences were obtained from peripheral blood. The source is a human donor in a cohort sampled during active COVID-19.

Here the CDR3 DNA reads TGTGCCACCAGTGATCCTACTAGCGGGCAAGAGACCCAGTACTTC. It codes for CATSDPTSGQETQYF. The chain uses TRBV24-1 and TRBJ2-5; TRBD2 aligns across 9 bases. The CDR3 is made up of 15 amino acids. Germline-derived CDR1 and CDR2 are KGHDR and SFDVKD. V was pared by 3 bases and J by 2 bases, with 3 bases of the junction left unmatched.

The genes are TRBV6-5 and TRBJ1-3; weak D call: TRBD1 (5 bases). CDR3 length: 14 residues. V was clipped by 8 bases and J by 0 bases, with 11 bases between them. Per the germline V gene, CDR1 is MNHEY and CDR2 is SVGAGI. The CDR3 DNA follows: TGTGCCAGCTTGGGGCATCTCTCTGGAAACACCATATATTTT. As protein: CASLGHLSGNTIYF.

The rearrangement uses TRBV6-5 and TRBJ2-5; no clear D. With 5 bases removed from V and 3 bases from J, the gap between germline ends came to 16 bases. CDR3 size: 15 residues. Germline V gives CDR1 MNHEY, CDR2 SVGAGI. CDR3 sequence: CASSHWRTPKETQYF. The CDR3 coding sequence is TGTGCCAGCAGTCACTGGAGAACCCCCAAAGAGACCCAGTACTTC.

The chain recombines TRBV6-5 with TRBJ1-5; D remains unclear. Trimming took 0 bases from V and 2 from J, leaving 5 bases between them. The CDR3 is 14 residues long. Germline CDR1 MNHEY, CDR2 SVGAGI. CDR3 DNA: TGTGCCAGCAGTTACTCGCGGGGCAATCAGCCCCAGCATTTT. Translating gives CASSYSRGNQPQHF.

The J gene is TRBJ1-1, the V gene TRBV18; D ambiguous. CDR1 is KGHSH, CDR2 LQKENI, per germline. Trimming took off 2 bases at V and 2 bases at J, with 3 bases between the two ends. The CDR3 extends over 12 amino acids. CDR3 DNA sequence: TGTGCCAGCTCACCAAGCAACACTGAAGCTTTCTTT. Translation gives CASSPSNTEAFF.

The CDR3 protein is CASSLEGGATNEKLFF. In DNA, the CDR3 is TGCGCCAGCAGCTTGGAGGGAGGTGCAACTAATGAAAAACTGTTTTTT. The J gene is TRBJ1-4, the V gene TRBV5-1, with unresolved D. The V and J ends lost 0 bases and 0 bases respectively, with 9 bases between them. The length of the CDR3 is 16 residues. CDR1 is SGHRS, CDR2 YFSETQ, per germline.

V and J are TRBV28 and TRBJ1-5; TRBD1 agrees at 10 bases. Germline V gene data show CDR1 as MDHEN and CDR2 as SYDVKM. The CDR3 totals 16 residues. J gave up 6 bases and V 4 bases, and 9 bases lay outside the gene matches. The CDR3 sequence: CASSSTGTGVTQPQHF. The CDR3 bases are TGTGCCAGCAGTTCGACAGGGACAGGGGTCACTCAGCCCCAGCATTTT.

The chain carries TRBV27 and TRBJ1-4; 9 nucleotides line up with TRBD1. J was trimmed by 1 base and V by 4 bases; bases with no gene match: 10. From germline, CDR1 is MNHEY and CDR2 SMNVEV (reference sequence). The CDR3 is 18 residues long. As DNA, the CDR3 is TGTGCCAGCAGTTCGCCGGGACAGGGATCGATAACTAATGAAAAACTGTTTTTT. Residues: CASSSPGQGSITNEKLFF.

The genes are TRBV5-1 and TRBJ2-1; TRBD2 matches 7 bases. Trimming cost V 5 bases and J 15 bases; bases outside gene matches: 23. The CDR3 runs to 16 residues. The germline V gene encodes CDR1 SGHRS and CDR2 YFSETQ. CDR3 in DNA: TGCGCCAGCAGAAATGGGGTGGGAAGGACCGTCGGGGGGTCGTTCTTC. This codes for CASRNGVGRTVGGSFF.

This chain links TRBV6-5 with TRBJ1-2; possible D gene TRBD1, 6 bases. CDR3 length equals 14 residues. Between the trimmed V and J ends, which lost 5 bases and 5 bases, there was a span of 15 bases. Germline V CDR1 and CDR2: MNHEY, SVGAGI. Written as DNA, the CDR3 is TGTGCCAGCAGTACGGACAGCAAACTGTATGGCTACACCTTC. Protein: CASSTDSKLYGYTF.

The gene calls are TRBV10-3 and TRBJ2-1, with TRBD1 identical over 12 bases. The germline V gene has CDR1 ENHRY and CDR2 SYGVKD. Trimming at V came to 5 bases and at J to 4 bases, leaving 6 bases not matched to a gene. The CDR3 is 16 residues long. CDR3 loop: CAISMGQGAKYNEQFF. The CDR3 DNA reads TGTGCCATCAGTATGGGACAGGGGGCAAAGTACAATGAGCAGTTCTTC.

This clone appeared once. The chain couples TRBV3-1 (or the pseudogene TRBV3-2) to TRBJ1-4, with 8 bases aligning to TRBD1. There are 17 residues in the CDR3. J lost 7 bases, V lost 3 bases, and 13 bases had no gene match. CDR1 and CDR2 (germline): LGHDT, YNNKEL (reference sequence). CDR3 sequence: CASSQPLGTGLVEKLFF. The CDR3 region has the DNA TGTGCCAGCAGCCAGCCTCTGGGGACAGGCTTGGTTGAAAAACTGTTTTTT.

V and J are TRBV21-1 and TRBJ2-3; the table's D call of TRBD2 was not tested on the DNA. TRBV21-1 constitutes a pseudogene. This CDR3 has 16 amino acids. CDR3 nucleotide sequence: TGTGCCAGCAGCAAGGGTGTGGCGGGAGAGTGGGATACGCAGTATTTT. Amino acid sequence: CASSKGVAGEWDTQYF.

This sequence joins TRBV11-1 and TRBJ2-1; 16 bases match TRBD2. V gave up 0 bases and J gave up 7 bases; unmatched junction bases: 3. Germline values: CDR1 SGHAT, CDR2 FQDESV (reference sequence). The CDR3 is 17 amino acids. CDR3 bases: TGTGCCAGCAGCTTAGCGGGGACTAGCGGGGGGGCAAATGAGCAGTTCTTC. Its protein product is CASSLAGTSGGANEQFF. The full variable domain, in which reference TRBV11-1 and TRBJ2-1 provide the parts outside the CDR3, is EAEVAQSPRYKITEKSQAVAFWCDPISGHATLYWYRQILGQGPELLVQFQDESVVDDSQLPKDRFSAERLKGVDSTLKIQPAELGDSAMYLCASSLAGTSGGANEQFFGPGTRLTVL.

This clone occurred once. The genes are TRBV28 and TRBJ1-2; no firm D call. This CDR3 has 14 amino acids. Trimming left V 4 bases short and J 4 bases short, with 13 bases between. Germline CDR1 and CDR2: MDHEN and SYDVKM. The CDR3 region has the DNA TGTGCCAGCAGTTCCATGGGCCCGATCTATGGCTACACCTTC. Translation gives CASSSMGPIYGYTF.

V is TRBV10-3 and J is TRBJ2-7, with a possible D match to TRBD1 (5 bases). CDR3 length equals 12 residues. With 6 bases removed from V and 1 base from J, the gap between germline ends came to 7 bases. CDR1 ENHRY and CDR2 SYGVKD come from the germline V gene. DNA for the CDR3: TGTGCCATCAGCGGACAATCCTACGAGCAGTACTTC. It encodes CAISGQSYEQYF.

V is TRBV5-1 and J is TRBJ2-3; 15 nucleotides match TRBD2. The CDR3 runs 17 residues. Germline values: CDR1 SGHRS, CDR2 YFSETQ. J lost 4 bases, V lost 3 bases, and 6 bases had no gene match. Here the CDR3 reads CASSSRTSGRGADTQYF. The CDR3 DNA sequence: TGCGCCAGCAGCTCGAGGACTAGCGGGAGGGGAGCAGATACGCAGTATTTT.

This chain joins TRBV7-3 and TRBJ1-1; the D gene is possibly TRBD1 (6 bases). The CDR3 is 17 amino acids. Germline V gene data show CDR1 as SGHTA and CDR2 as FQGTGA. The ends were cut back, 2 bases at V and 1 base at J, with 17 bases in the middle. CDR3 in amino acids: CASSLQGGRIGNTEAFF. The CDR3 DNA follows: TGTGCCAGCAGCTTACAAGGGGGTAGGATCGGGAACACTGAAGCTTTCTTT.

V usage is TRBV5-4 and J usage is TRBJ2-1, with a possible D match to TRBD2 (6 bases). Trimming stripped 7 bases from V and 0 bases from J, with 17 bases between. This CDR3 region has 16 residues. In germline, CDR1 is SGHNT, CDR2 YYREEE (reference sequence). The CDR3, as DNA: TGTGCCAGCCTTCGGAGGGACGGGAGCTCCTACAATGAGCAGTTCTTC. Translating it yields CASLRRDGSSYNEQFF.